Sequencing of this T cell receptor beta chain was carried out in a study of long-term antiretroviral therapy in people with HIV. CDR1 is SNHLY and CDR2 is FYNNEI in the germline V gene. Trimming cost V 5 bases and J 4 bases, with 11 bases left between them. The length of the CDR3 is 13 residues. General study findings and limits: Subsequent to ART, diversity was augmented yet persisted below that of transplant donor controls.

At survey level, the immunoSEQ assay was run in its v3.0 version. Libraries were prepared by immunoSEQ multiplex PCR; TCRdb keeps only in-frame clonotypes and omits some of them. Of approximately 25,000 clones in the sample, nearly 85% are singletons; the top ten hold around 11%. This clone was seen a few times. Its antigen is not identified. The clonotype comes from a man aged 18 to 30 with HIV. The chain combines TRBV2 with TRBJ1-2; D gene uncertain. The material was unsorted PBMCs, obtained 0.8 years before starting antiretroviral therapy. The CDR3 loop reads CASSKDTSYGYTF. The CDR3 region has the DNA TGTGCCAGCAGTAAAGACACCTCCTATGGCTACACCTTC. Full variable domain (rest looked up from reference TRBV2 and TRBJ1-2): EPEVTQTPSHQVTQMGQEVILRCVPISNHLYFYWYRQILGQKVEFLVSFYNNEISEKSEIFDDQFSVERPDGSNFTLKIRSTKLEDSAMYFCASSKDTSYGYTFGSGTRLTVV.